One and the same sample provided the 9 T cell receptor beta chains below, sequenced in a study of cytomegalovirus exposure and HLA in healthy donors. Vbeta (60) and Jbeta (13) primers were used in the PCR. The method was immunoSEQ multiplex PCR; TCRdb's version includes in-frame clones alone and lacks a portion of them. Of under 150,000 clones listed, about 69% are singletons. The material sequenced was PBMCs. These receptors were taken from a woman under 30 in good health and CMV-seronegative.

The rearrangement uses TRBV2 and TRBJ2-5, with 8 bases matching TRBD2. V shed 1 base and J 1 base; nucleotides not matched to a gene: 2. Germline V gives CDR1 SNHLY, CDR2 FYNNEI. CDR3 length equals 15 residues. The CDR3 DNA is TGTGCCAGCAGTGAAGATGCGGGGGGCCAAGAGACCCAGTACTTC. Amino acid sequence: CASSEDAGGQETQYF. Using reference TRBV2 and TRBJ2-5 for the parts outside the CDR3, the full variable domain is EPEVTQTPSHQVTQMGQEVILRCVPISNHLYFYWYRQILGQKVEFLVSFYNNEISEKSEIFDDQFSVERPDGSNFTLKIRSTKLEDSAMYFCASSEDAGGQETQYFGPGTRLLVL.

The rearrangement joins TRBV19 to TRBJ2-5; D not certain. Germline V gives CDR1 LNHDA, CDR2 SQIVND (reference sequence). The CDR3 is 14 residues long. V lost 8 bases, J lost 2 bases, and 15 bases lay in between. The CDR3 DNA reads TGTGCCAGTTCTGTGGAGCCTTATCAAGAGACCCAGTACTTC. Its translation is CASSVEPYQETQYF. Drawing the rest from reference TRBV19 and TRBJ2-5, the complete variable domain is DGGITQSPKYLFRKEGQNVTLSCEQNLNHDAMYWYRQDPGQGLRLIYYSQIVNDFQKGDIAEGYSVSREKKESFPLTVTSAQKNPTAFYLCASSVEPYQETQYFGPGTRLLVL.

About this clone: The junction departs from germline at one end; a sequencing error may be responsible. CDR3 sequence (DNA): TGCAGTGCCGTGGAGGCGAGTCTGCGGGGCTTC. This codes for CSAVEASLRGF. The chain is built from TRBV20-1 and TRBJ2-7; D possibly corresponds to TRBD2 (6 bases). There are 11 residues in the CDR3. Germline-derived CDR1 and CDR2 are DFQATT and SNEGSKA (reference sequence).

This sequence joins TRBV6-1 and TRBJ2-5, with TRBD2 as a possible D gene (6 bases). Germline V lookup: CDR1 MNHNS, CDR2 SASEGT. The CDR3 contains 15 residues. V shed 7 bases and J shed 1 base, with 16 bases lying between them. The chain's CDR3 is CASIRPGEPQETQYF. The CDR3 DNA follows: TGTGCCAGCATTAGACCGGGGGAACCCCAAGAGACCCAGTACTTC.

The chain couples TRBV10-3 to TRBJ2-7; the match to TRBD2 covers 7 bases. V shed 4 bases, J shed 3 bases, and the junction held 6 bases outside the gene matches. The length of the CDR3 is 14 residues. CDR1 is ENHRY and CDR2 is SYGVKD in the germline V gene. CDR3 protein: CAISGGREGYEQYF. The CDR3 coding sequence is TGTGCCATCAGTGGTGGGAGGGAGGGCTACGAGCAGTACTTC.

The chain has TRBV4-1 and TRBJ2-7, with 7 bases matching TRBD2. CDR3 size: 15 residues. Germline trimming cut 0 bases from V and 4 bases from J; bases unmatched to any gene: 6. CDR1 MGHRA and CDR2 YSYEKL come from the germline V gene. CDR3 nucleotide sequence: TGCGCCAGCAGCCAAGATGGCGCGGGGGTTTACGAGCAGTACTTC. Its protein product is CASSQDGAGVYEQYF.

The CDR3 DNA is TGTGCCAGCAGTGATAGGACAGGGGGAATGAACACTGAAGCTTTCTTT. Translation gives CASSDRTGGMNTEAFF. This chain joins TRBV2 and TRBJ1-1, with TRBD1 matching 10 bases. The ends lost 3 bases at V and 0 bases at J; junction bases unmatched: 4. Germline assignment: CDR1 SNHLY and CDR2 FYNNEI. This CDR3 contains 16 residues.

V and J are TRBV29-1 and TRBJ2-1; D is perhaps TRBD2 (7 bases). The CDR3 runs 13 residues. CDR1 is SQVTM and CDR2 is ANQGSEA in the germline V gene. For the CDR3, the DNA is TGCAGTATCAGAAAGGGGGGGGACAATGAGCAGTTCTTC. It encodes CSIRKGGDNEQFF.

The rearrangement links TRBV25-1 to TRBJ1-5; D ambiguous. V lost 3 bases and J lost 0, with 9 bases in between. CDR1 and CDR2 (germline): MGHDK, SYGVNS. The CDR3 length is 15 residues. CDR3 sequence: CASSDQRNSNQPQHF. In DNA, the CDR3 is TGTGCCAGCAGTGATCAGAGGAATAGCAATCAGCCCCAGCATTTT.